This passage covers 5 T cell receptor beta chains from one sample sequenced in a study of T cell changes during pregnancy in multiple sclerosis. Some clones are missing from TCRdb's copy, which holds only in-frame ones; the method was immunoSEQ multiplex PCR. Among 35,000 to 45,000 clones listed, about 90% were seen once. The sample consisted of CD4+ T cells from peripheral blood mononuclear cells, taken in the second trimester of pregnancy. The source is a female donor in good health, enrolled as a control in a pregnancy study.

The chain is built from TRBV6-4 and TRBJ1-1; D is uncertain. V dropped 8 bases and J dropped 4 bases, with 8 bases sitting between them. The CDR3 is 11 residues long. Per the germline V gene, CDR1 is MRHNA and CDR2 is SNTAGT. CDR3 amino acids: CASYSGTEAFF. The CDR3, as DNA: TGTGCCAGCTACTCGGGCACTGAAGCTTTCTTT.

The chain recombines TRBV11-2 with TRBJ1-2; D is perhaps TRBD1 (5 bases). Per the germline V gene, CDR1 is SGHAT and CDR2 is FQNNGV. CDR3 length equals 15 residues. The V and J ends lost 4 bases and 3 bases respectively, with 15 bases between them. The CDR3 nucleotides read TGTGCCAGCAGCTCCCCCTCAGCGGGGCACTATGGCTACACCTTC. Protein: CASSSPSAGHYGYTF.

The chain uses TRBV14 and TRBJ1-1, with D tentatively TRBD1 (6 bases). Germline V gene data show CDR1 as SGHDN and CDR2 as FVKESK. CDR3 length: 13 residues. Trimming took 3 bases from V and 5 from J, leaving 10 bases between them. Here the CDR3 reads CASSHHRATEAFF. DNA for the CDR3: TGTGCCAGCAGCCATCACAGGGCAACTGAAGCTTTCTTT.

V gene TRBV28 combines with J gene TRBJ1-2; D not resolved. V was clipped by 3 bases and J by 1 base, with 6 bases between them. The CDR3 is made up of 13 amino acids. CDR1 and CDR2 (germline): MDHEN, SYDVKM. The CDR3 DNA follows: TGTGCCAGCAGTTTGAAGCTTAACTATGGCTACACCTTC. It encodes CASSLKLNYGYTF.

The V call is TRBV5-1, the J call TRBJ2-7; possible D gene TRBD2, 7 bases. Per the germline V gene, CDR1 is SGHRS and CDR2 is YFSETQ. The CDR3 is made up of 15 amino acids. The V end was cut by 0 bases, the J end by 6 bases, with 16 bases between. The CDR3: CASSLALTGRGEQYF. The CDR3 DNA follows: TGCGCCAGCAGCTTGGCCTTAACAGGGAGGGGCGAGCAGTACTTC. Full variable domain (outside the CDR3, taken from reference TRBV5-1 and TRBJ2-7): KAGVTQTPRYLIKTRGQQVTLSCSPISGHRSVSWYQQTPGQGLQFLFEYFSETQRNKGNFPGRFSGRQFSNSRSEMNVSTLELGDSALYLCASSLALTGRGEQYFGPGTRLTVT.